This T cell receptor (beta chain) is from a study of spatial heterogeneity in lung cancer. Study-wide background: Tumor-region TCR transcript counts correlated strongly with a T cell module score from matched bulk RNA-seq.

Time point denoted: sample taken at primary tumor resection. Extraction of whole RNA from tumor, nontumor lung or frozen PBMC preceded unsorted sequencing. Trimming took off 6 bases at V and 8 bases at J, with 20 bases between the two ends. The CDR3 length is 15 residues. Germline V CDR1 and CDR2: MNHEY, SVGEGT. This clonotype was observed many times. Antigen unknown. The study, taken as a whole, reports: Tumoral mutation counts were tracked by counts of expanded intratumoral alpha and beta TCRs. The study estimated approximately 7% alpha and more than 12% beta chain coverage of tumor T cells.

TCRdb fed the 5' RACE reads into MiXCR, producing one record per CDR3 protein. This table holds around 19,000 distinct CDR3 sequences, under 7.5% found once. This chain joins TRBV6-2 or TRBV6-3 and TRBJ2-1; D is perhaps TRBD1 (6 bases). The input for sequencing was lung tumor tissue, taken at surgery. The clonotype comes from a female donor with early-stage non-small cell lung cancer. The chain's CDR3 is CASRPLRGRSDEQFF. The DNA for the CDR3 is TGTGCCAGCAGGCCCTTAAGGGGGAGAAGCGATGAGCAGTTCTTC.